These 32 T cell receptor beta chains were all obtained from the same sample, sequenced in a study of T cells after yellow fever vaccination. TCRdb re-analysed the 5' RACE reads in MiXCR, keeping a single row per CDR3 protein. The table records some 600,000 distinct CDR3 sequences, around a sixth of them present only once. The source material was PBMCs, sampled more than 4 days after the first yellow fever vaccination. These receptors came from a man between 18 and 29 years old who received the YFV17D yellow fever vaccine.

This clonotype was found a few times. The chain employs TRBV5-1 and TRBJ1-1, with no clear D. The V and J ends lost 2 bases and 0 bases respectively, with 14 bases between them. The V gene's germline CDR1 is SGHRS and CDR2 YFSETQ. The CDR3 runs 16 residues. Written as DNA, the CDR3 is TGCGCCAGCAGCTTAAATGCAGAGAACATGAACACTGAAGCTTTCTTT. It encodes CASSLNAENMNTEAFF.

This clonotype was seen a handful of times. V gene TRBV7-9 combines with J gene TRBJ2-1, with TRBD2 matching 7 bases. CDR3 length equals 13 residues. J was trimmed by 4 bases and V by 8 bases; bases with no gene match: 5. The germline CDR1 and CDR2 sequences are SEHNR and FQNEAQ (reference sequence). CDR3 DNA sequence: TGTGCCAGCGAGCGGGGTTCTTACAATGAGCAGTTCTTC. This sequence encodes CASERGSYNEQFF.

This rearrangement joins TRBV12-3 or TRBV12-4 to TRBJ2-5; maybe TRBD2 (6 bases). This CDR3 has 14 amino acids. Trimming took off 8 bases at V and 5 bases at J, with 18 bases between the two ends. This chain's CDR3 is CASGNRRGEETQYF. The CDR3 DNA sequence: TGTGCCAGCGGGAACCGGCGGGGAGAGGAGACCCAGTACTTC.

V and J are TRBV6-5 and TRBJ1-1; D remains unclear. The CDR3 is 14 amino acids. Trimming stripped 2 bases from V and 4 bases from J, with 11 bases between. Per germline, CDR1 MNHEY and CDR2 SVGAGI. The CDR3 DNA follows: TGTGCCAGCAGTTACGCCCACCGGGCCACTGAAGCTTTCTTT. It specifies CASSYAHRATEAFF.

CDR3 bases: TGTGCCAGCAGCCTCTGGACTAGCGGGGGGGGCACAGATACGCAGTATTTT. Translated, it gives CASSLWTSGGGTDTQYF. The rearrangement links TRBV7-2 to TRBJ2-3, with 15 bases aligning to TRBD2. Germline CDR1 and CDR2: SGHTA and FQGNSA. V shed 5 bases, J shed 1 base, and the junction held 4 bases outside the gene matches. This CDR3 is 17 amino acids long. Full variable domain (outside the CDR3, taken from reference TRBV7-2 and TRBJ2-3): GAGVSQSPSNKVTEKGKDVELRCDPISGHTALYWYRQSLGQGLEFLIYFQGNSAPDKSGLPSDRFSAERTGGSVSTLTIQRTQQEDSAVYLCASSLWTSGGGTDTQYFGPGTRLTVL.

The chain links TRBV24-1 to TRBJ2-5, with 12 bases identical to TRBD1. The germline V gene has CDR1 KGHDR and CDR2 SFDVKD. V lost 2 bases and J lost 5; bases outside the gene matches: 2. The CDR3 runs to 15 residues. The DNA for the CDR3 is TGTGCCACCAGTGATTCCGGGACAGGGGGCGAGACCCAGTACTTC. Translation gives CATSDSGTGGETQYF.

This clonotype was seen a handful of times. The rearrangement uses TRBV6-2 or TRBV6-3 and TRBJ2-3; 10 bases match TRBD1. Germline values: CDR1 MNHEY, CDR2 SVGEGT. The trim removed 5 bases at V and 3 bases at J, leaving 8 bases unmatched. This CDR3 region has 16 residues. CDR3 amino acids: CASSHFGTGVTDTQYF. The CDR3 nucleotides are TGTGCCAGCAGTCATTTCGGGACAGGGGTAACAGATACGCAGTATTTT.

The genes are TRBV6-5 and TRBJ2-4; 8 positions agree with TRBD1. CDR1 MNHEY and CDR2 SVGAGI come from the germline V gene. This CDR3 has 15 residues. V lost 2 bases, J lost 8 bases, and 8 bases stayed unmatched. The DNA for the CDR3 is TGTGCCAGCAGTTACGGGACAGGCCTTAAGGACATTCAGTACTTC. Amino acid sequence: CASSYGTGLKDIQYF.

The gene calls are TRBV19 and TRBJ1-1; 7 bases are shared with TRBD1. The ends lost 8 bases at V and 7 bases at J; junction bases unmatched: 4. The CDR3 totals 11 residues. Germline V gene sequence: CDR1 LNHDA, CDR2 SQIVND (reference sequence). CDR3 sequence (DNA): TGTGCCAGTGGAACAGGGGATGAAGCTTTCTTT. It yields the protein CASGTGDEAFF.

This clonotype has a single count. In nucleotides, the CDR3 is TGCGCCAGCAGCCAAGGGATCTCTGCGGGGCCATCCTACAATGAGCAGTTCTTC. Amino acid sequence: CASSQGISAGPSYNEQFF. The rearrangement uses TRBV4-3 and TRBJ2-1; D may be TRBD2 (6 bases). Trimming took 1 base from V and 1 from J, leaving 17 bases between them. Per germline, CDR1 LGHNA and CDR2 YSLEER. The CDR3 has 18 amino acids.

This clonotype was detected a few times. The V call is TRBV5-1, the J call TRBJ1-6; D is unclear. V was clipped by 0 bases and J by 7 bases, with 11 bases between them. There are 15 residues in the CDR3. Germline lookup yields CDR1 SGHRS and CDR2 YFSETQ. The DNA of the CDR3 is TGCGCCAGCAGCTTGGAGGCGGGGATAAATTCACCCCTCCACTTT. Translation: CASSLEAGINSPLHF.

The chain carries TRBV29-1 and TRBJ2-4; weak D call: TRBD1 (5 bases). The ends were cut back, 7 bases at V and 0 bases at J, with 10 bases in the middle. CDR1 and CDR2 (germline): SQVTM, ANQGSEA. This CDR3 has 13 amino acids. CDR3 sequence reads: CSATGIAKNIQYF. The CDR3 bases are TGCAGCGCAACAGGCATAGCCAAAAACATTCAGTACTTC.

The table lists this clonotype with many counts. V usage is TRBV7-8 and J usage is TRBJ2-5; possibly TRBD1 for D (6 bases). Germline V gives CDR1 SGHVS, CDR2 FQNEAQ. CDR3 size: 13 residues. Trimming removed 4 bases at V and 2 bases at J, with 8 bases between. The CDR3 is CASSYRVQETQYF. The DNA for the CDR3 is TGTGCCAGCAGCTACAGGGTACAAGAGACCCAGTACTTC.

The chain is built from TRBV7-9 and TRBJ1-2; D is unresolved. CDR1 and CDR2 (germline): SEHNR, FQNEAQ (reference sequence). V lost 3 bases, J lost 4 bases, and 12 bases lay in between. The CDR3 spans 14 residues. CDR3: CASSLEPSSYGYTF. As DNA, the CDR3 is TGTGCCAGCAGCTTGGAGCCATCTAGCTATGGCTACACCTTC.

With regard to this clonotype: Being one base from a much bigger clone, this may be a read error. This sequence joins TRBV19 and TRBJ2-6; tentatively, D is TRBD1 (6 bases). This CDR3 spans 15 amino acids. The germline gives CDR1 LNHDA, CDR2 SQIVND (reference sequence). CDR3 sequence reads: CASSSRGSGANDLTF. In DNA, the CDR3 is TGTGCCAGTAGCAGCAGGGGTTCTGGGGCCAACGACCTGACTTTC.

The chain uses TRBV12-3 or TRBV12-4 and TRBJ2-3, with D perhaps matching TRBD2 (5 bases). The V and J ends lost 6 bases and 4 bases respectively, with 14 bases between them. The CDR3 loop spans 14 amino acids. CDR3 nucleotide sequence: TGTGCCAGCAGGATCGGGGTTGGGGCAGATACGCAGTATTTT. This gives the protein CASRIGVGADTQYF.

As for this clonotype: An end of the junction differs from the germline gene, which may be a read error. V and J are TRBV7-7 and TRBJ1-6; the D gene is possibly TRBD1 (5 bases). The CDR3 is made up of 14 amino acids. Germline lookup yields CDR1 SSHAT and CDR2 FNYEAQ (reference sequence). CDR3 in DNA: TGTGCTAGCAGCTTTAGACGGGGCAATTCACCCCTCCACTTT. The encoded protein is CASSFRRGNSPLHF. The complete variable domain, with remaining parts taken from reference TRBV7-7 and TRBJ1-6, reads GAGVSQSPRYKVTKRGQDVTLRCDPISSHATLYWYQQALGQGPEFLTYFNYEAQPDKSGLPSDRFSAERPEGSISTLTIQRTEQRDSAMYRCASSFRRGNSPLHFGNGTRLTVT.

Only a few counts were recorded for this clonotype. The rearrangement links TRBV4-1 to TRBJ2-1; TRBD2 aligns across 7 bases. The germline V gene has CDR1 MGHRA and CDR2 YSYEKL. J gave up 3 bases and V 1 base, and 3 bases lay outside the gene matches. This CDR3 contains 15 residues. For the CDR3, the DNA is TGCGCCAGCAGCCAAGGAGGGAGGGTCTACAATGAGCAGTTCTTC. Translated: CASSQGGRVYNEQFF.

This clonotype was recorded a few times. The chain combines TRBV9 with TRBJ2-1; 7 bases map to TRBD1. CDR1 and CDR2 (germline): SGDLS, YYNGEE. Trimming at V came to 2 bases and at J to 4 bases, leaving 3 bases not matched to a gene. The CDR3 sequence is 14 residues long. The CDR3 loop reads CASSVGDRYNEQFF. In DNA form, the CDR3 reads TGTGCCAGCAGCGTGGGGGACAGATACAATGAGCAGTTCTTC.

The table lists this clonotype with a few counts. V and J are TRBV10-3 and TRBJ2-7; D is possibly TRBD1 (5 bases). This CDR3 is 14 amino acids long. The V end lost 3 bases, the J end lost 0 bases, and 9 bases lay between the germline ends. Germline-derived CDR1 and CDR2 are ENHRY and SYGVKD. CDR3 in DNA: TGTGCCATCAGTGAAGGGGCTAGCTCCTACGAGCAGTACTTC. Its translation: CAISEGASSYEQYF.

Many counts were recorded for this clonotype. The chain carries TRBV7-2 and TRBJ2-7, with a tentative D call TRBD2 (5 bases). The CDR3 extends over 15 amino acids. Germline V CDR1 and CDR2: SGHTA, FQGNSA. The V and J ends lost 4 bases and 0 bases respectively, with 13 bases between them. CDR3 protein: CASSSRLGASYEQYF. CDR3 DNA: TGTGCCAGCAGCTCAAGACTGGGAGCCTCCTACGAGCAGTACTTC.

This chain connects TRBV29-1 to TRBJ2-5; D uncertain. Germline assignment: CDR1 SQVTM and CDR2 ANQGSEA. V lost 3 bases and J lost 2, with 13 bases in between. This CDR3 is built from 14 residues. For the CDR3, the DNA is TGCAGCGTTGAGGAACAATTTTCACAAGAGACCCAGTACTTC. It codes for CSVEEQFSQETQYF.

The rearrangement uses TRBV7-9 and TRBJ2-4; 10 positions match TRBD1. The CDR3 has 17 amino acids. Germline V lookup: CDR1 SEHNR, CDR2 FQNEAQ (reference sequence). V gave up 1 base and J gave up 3 bases; unmatched junction bases: 6. The CDR3 region has the DNA TGTGCCAGCAGCTTAGGCAAGACAGGGGGCATCAAAAACATTCAGTACTTC. Amino acids: CASSLGKTGGIKNIQYF. The variable domain in full, with the rest retrieved from reference TRBV7-9 and TRBJ2-4, is DTGVSQNPRHKITKRGQNVTFRCDPISEHNRLYWYRQTLGQGPEFLTYFQNEAQLEKSRLLSDRFSAERPKGSFSTLEIQRTEQGDSAMYLCASSLGKTGGIKNIQYFGAGTRLSVL.

This clonotype was seen many times. The gene calls are TRBV29-1 and TRBJ1-1; TRBD1 is a possible D gene (6 bases). V was shortened by 6 bases and J by 1 base, with 18 bases between the two germline ends. Germline-derived CDR1 and CDR2 are SQVTM and ANQGSEA. The CDR3 has 15 residues. CDR3 loop: CSVKGRGAQNTEAFF. As DNA, the CDR3 is TGCAGCGTCAAAGGGAGGGGGGCGCAGAACACTGAAGCTTTCTTT.

This CDR3 reads CASSFQQGSSYNEQFF. The DNA for the CDR3 is TGCGCCAGCAGCTTCCAACAGGGAAGCTCCTACAATGAGCAGTTCTTC. J is TRBJ2-1 and V is TRBV5-1; D may be TRBD1 (6 bases). Germline V lookup: CDR1 SGHRS, CDR2 YFSETQ. This CDR3 spans 16 amino acids. Trimming took off 2 bases at V and 0 bases at J, with 12 bases between the two ends.

A few counts support this clonotype. V gene TRBV29-1 combines with J gene TRBJ2-1; TRBD2 matches 10 bases. Losses at the gene ends were 7 bases for V and 4 bases for J; bases not matched to a gene: 4. CDR3 length: 13 residues. From germline, CDR1 is SQVTM and CDR2 ANQGSEA. The CDR3 nucleotides are TGCAGCGCTGTACTAGCGGGGTACAATGAGCAGTTCTTC. It specifies CSAVLAGYNEQFF.

CDR3 protein: CASSKLRPKQAFF. For the CDR3, the DNA is TGTGCCAGTAGTAAACTCCGGCCGAAACAAGCTTTCTTT. The chain joins TRBV19 to TRBJ1-1, with D hard to call. The CDR3 extends over 13 amino acids. Deletions cut 4 bases from V and 9 bases from J, with 15 bases between. Per the germline V gene, CDR1 is LNHDA and CDR2 is SQIVND (reference sequence).

This clonotype was seen a few times. The rearrangement joins TRBV7-2 to TRBJ2-7; D not resolved. Germline V gene data show CDR1 as SGHTA and CDR2 as FQGNSA. This CDR3 comprises 14 residues. The germline V and J ends were trimmed by 5 bases and 3 bases, with 14 bases remaining between them. The CDR3 region has the DNA TGTGCCAGCAGCCCGACCGACGGATTCTACGAGCAGTACTTC. Translation: CASSPTDGFYEQYF.

The gene calls are TRBV5-1 and TRBJ1-2; the match to TRBD1 covers 7 bases. The germline gives CDR1 SGHRS, CDR2 YFSETQ. V lost 0 bases to trimming and J lost 4 bases; unmatched junction nucleotides: 15. This CDR3 contains 18 residues. This chain's CDR3 is CASSLAGTDGGSAYGYTF. The CDR3 DNA follows: TGCGCCAGCAGCTTGGCCGGGACAGATGGAGGATCGGCCTATGGCTACACCTTC.

In regard to this clonotype: The junction differs from germline at one of its ends, possibly a read error. This chain uses TRBV7-3 with TRBJ1-1; TRBD1 is a possible D gene (5 bases). The CDR3 sequence is 14 residues long. The germline V gene encodes CDR1 SGHTA and CDR2 FQGTGA. As DNA, the CDR3 is TGTGTCAGCAGCCAGCGGGGCGGGAGCACTGAAGCTTTCTTT. Translating gives CVSSQRGGSTEAFF.

The V gene is TRBV19, the J gene TRBJ2-1; D may be TRBD2 (7 bases). Per germline, CDR1 LNHDA and CDR2 SQIVND (reference sequence). V gave up 3 bases and J gave up 0 bases, with 15 bases separating them. The CDR3 consists of 17 residues. The CDR3 coding sequence is TGTGCCAGTAGTATCGGCGGGGGCCTGAGCTCCTACAATGAGCAGTTCTTC. Protein sequence: CASSIGGGLSSYNEQFF.

The chain uses TRBV6-5 and TRBJ1-1, with D hard to call. Trimming took 0 bases from V and 1 from J, leaving 6 bases between them. Germline V gene sequence: CDR1 MNHEY, CDR2 SVGAGI. The CDR3 totals 14 residues. CDR3 residues: CASSYSPGNTEAFF. CDR3 coding DNA: TGTGCCAGCAGTTACTCGCCAGGGAACACTGAAGCTTTCTTT.